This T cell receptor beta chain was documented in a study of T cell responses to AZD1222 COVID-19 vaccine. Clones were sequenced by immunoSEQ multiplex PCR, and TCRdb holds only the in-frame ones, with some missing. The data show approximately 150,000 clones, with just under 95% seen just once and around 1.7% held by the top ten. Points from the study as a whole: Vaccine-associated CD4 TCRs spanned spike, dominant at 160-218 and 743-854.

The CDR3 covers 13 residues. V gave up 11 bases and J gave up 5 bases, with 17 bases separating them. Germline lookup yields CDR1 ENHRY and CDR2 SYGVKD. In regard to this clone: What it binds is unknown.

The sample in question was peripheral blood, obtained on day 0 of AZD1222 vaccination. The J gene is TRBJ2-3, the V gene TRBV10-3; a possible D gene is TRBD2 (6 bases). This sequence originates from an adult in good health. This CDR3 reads CALGRGPQDTQYF. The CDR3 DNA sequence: TGTGCCCTCGGGCGGGGCCCACAAGATACGCAGTATTTT.